The 18 T cell receptor beta chains below were found in one sample sequenced in a study of a mutant IDH1 vaccine in newly diagnosed glioma. Measured with immunoSEQ multiplex PCR; TCRdb has only the in-frame clones, and not every one. This table holds approximately 52,000 clones, less than 85% found once. No antigens are known for them. Time point defined: week 47, end of study. All doses held 300 ug of mutant IDH1 20-mer peptide, with topical imiquimod. Source: PBMCs, taken from a glioma patient whose treatment included an IDH1 peptide vaccine. The origin of the receptors is a woman aged 40 to 50 with glioma. Some clones in this sample may be carry-over from other donors' samples.

The gene calls are TRBV2 and TRBJ1-5; possibly TRBD1 for D (5 bases). Trimming stripped 8 bases from V and 9 bases from J, with 17 bases between. This CDR3 contains 13 residues. The V gene's germline CDR1 is SNHLY and CDR2 FYNNEI. Here the CDR3 DNA reads TGTGCCAGCTCGGGGCCCCAATCGTTGCCCCAGCATTTT. Its translation is CASSGPQSLPQHF.

The rearrangement joins TRBV2 to TRBJ2-1; D is perhaps TRBD1 or TRBD2 (6 bases each). The CDR3 length is 13 residues. The ends were cut back, 6 bases at V and 7 bases at J, with 13 bases in the middle. Per germline, CDR1 SNHLY and CDR2 FYNNEI. The CDR3 sequence is CASRQGLPNEQFF. CDR3 DNA: TGTGCCAGCAGACAGGGACTCCCAAATGAGCAGTTCTTC.

Here the CDR3 reads CSVNLGWGYTF. CDR3 bases: TGCAGCGTTAATCTGGGGTGGGGCTACACCTTC. The chain joins TRBV29-1 to TRBJ1-2; D is unclear. Germline CDR1 is SQVTM and CDR2 is ANQGSEA. The CDR3 is 11 residues long. The ends were cut back, 5 bases at V and 8 bases at J, with 12 bases in the middle.

The V and J genes are TRBV11-1 and TRBJ1-1; TRBD1 matches at 8 bases. The CDR3 runs to 17 residues. Germline CDR1 and CDR2: SGHAT and FQDESV (reference sequence). The ends lost 4 bases at V and 1 base at J; junction bases unmatched: 11. The CDR3 nucleotides are TGTGCCAGCAGCTCATGGTACTCGACAGGGGAGAACACTGAAGCTTTCTTT. It translates to CASSSWYSTGENTEAFF.

CDR3 region: CASSIRDASEKLFF. CDR3 coding DNA: TGTGCCAGCAGTATTCGGGACGCGTCTGAAAAACTGTTTTTT. This chain connects TRBV27 to TRBJ1-4, with D possibly matching TRBD1 (5 bases). Trimming took off 5 bases at V and 7 bases at J, with 14 bases between the two ends. The CDR3 loop spans 14 amino acids. Germline loops: CDR1 MNHEY, CDR2 SMNVEV (reference sequence).

The chain employs TRBV30 and TRBJ2-5, with D maybe TRBD1 (5 bases). The DNA end is a closer match to TRBJ2-7, so the J assignment may be wrong. The CDR3 contains 14 residues. The germline gives CDR1 GTSNPN, CDR2 SVGIG (reference sequence). Written as DNA, the CDR3 is TGTGCCTGGACCAGGGATGTTGCCTCCTACGAGCAGTACTTC. Protein product: CAWTRDVASYEQYF.

The chain has TRBV11-2 and TRBJ2-7; D is perhaps TRBD2 (6 bases). The germline V and J ends were trimmed by 6 bases and 1 base, with 25 bases remaining between them. CDR1 and CDR2 from the germline V gene are SGHAT and FQNNGV. The CDR3 consists of 18 residues. The CDR3 sequence is CASSPIGRKKGLSYEQYF. CDR3 DNA sequence: TGTGCCAGCAGTCCGATAGGGAGGAAAAAGGGCCTTTCCTACGAGCAGTACTTC. The variable domain in full, with the rest retrieved from reference TRBV11-2 and TRBJ2-7, is EAGVAQSPRYKIIEKRQSVAFWCNPISGHATLYWYQQILGQGPKLLIQFQNNGVVDDSQLPKDRFSAERLKGVDSTLKIQPAKLEDSAVYLCASSPIGRKKGLSYEQYFGPGTRLTVT.

This chain links TRBV9 with TRBJ2-3; 11 nucleotides align to TRBD2. The CDR3 totals 17 residues. Germline CDR1 reads SGDLS; CDR2 reads YYNGEE. The V and J ends lost 0 bases and 3 bases, in that order; junction bases with no gene match: 6. The CDR3: CASSVGGRLAGTDTQYF. The CDR3 DNA reads TGTGCCAGCAGCGTAGGAGGAAGACTAGCGGGGACAGATACGCAGTATTTT.

V usage is TRBV19 and J usage is TRBJ2-7; the D gene is possibly TRBD2 (6 bases). V lost 3 bases and J 0 bases, leaving 18 bases between the germline ends. In germline, CDR1 is LNHDA, CDR2 SQIVND (reference sequence). The CDR3 runs to 17 residues. The CDR3 nucleotides are TGTGCCAGTAGTATGGGGGGTTCTCCCTCTTACTCCTACGAGCAGTACTTC. As protein: CASSMGGSPSYSYEQYF.

The rearrangement links TRBV2 to TRBJ1-2, with D hard to call. Germline lookup yields CDR1 SNHLY and CDR2 FYNNEI. Trimming shortened V by 0 bases and J by 8 bases, and 13 bases separated the two germline ends. This CDR3 is 14 amino acids long. The CDR3: CASSEARSQRGYTF. CDR3 sequence (DNA): TGTGCCAGCAGTGAAGCGCGGTCCCAACGGGGCTACACCTTC.

This chain connects TRBV7-9 to TRBJ1-5; D unresolved. Germline V gene lookup returns CDR1 SEHNR and CDR2 FQNEAQ (reference sequence). This CDR3 has 14 amino acids. V gave up 2 bases and J gave up 7 bases, with 12 bases separating them. CDR3 DNA: TGTGCCAGCAGCTTACCGGGCTCGGAGCAGCCCCAGCATTTT. It is translated as CASSLPGSEQPQHF.

CDR3 sequence: CASSVLSTDTQYF. In DNA form, the CDR3 reads TGTGCCAGCAGCGTACTGAGCACAGATACGCAGTATTTT. V gene TRBV9 combines with J gene TRBJ2-3; D remains ambiguous. V was pared by 1 base and J by 0 bases, with 3 bases between. The CDR3 contains 13 residues. Germline V gives CDR1 SGDLS, CDR2 YYNGEE.

This sequence joins TRBV11-2 and TRBJ2-3, with D uncertain. V lost 4 bases to trimming and J lost 9 bases, with 11 bases between them. Germline V gene data show CDR1 as SGHAT and CDR2 as FQNNGV. The CDR3 sequence is 12 residues long. This CDR3 reads CASSSPPYTQYF. The CDR3, as DNA: TGTGCCAGCAGCTCACCTCCGTACACGCAGTATTTT.

The V gene is TRBV29-1, the J gene TRBJ2-7; 10 nucleotides align to TRBD1. Trimming took 4 bases from V and 2 from J; bases not matched to a gene: 5. CDR3 length: 14 residues. CDR1 and CDR2 from the germline V gene are SQVTM and ANQGSEA. The chain's CDR3 is CSVGRGTGAYEQYF. CDR3 bases: TGCAGCGTTGGAAGGGGGACAGGGGCCTACGAGCAGTACTTC.

V and J are TRBV4-1 and TRBJ1-1; D uncertain. V was trimmed by 6 bases and J by 0 bases, leaving 14 bases between them. Germline-derived CDR1 and CDR2 are MGHRA and YSYEKL. This CDR3 region has 15 residues. The CDR3 bases are TGCGCCAGCAGTTATTGGATGGCGATGAACACTGAAGCTTTCTTT. Residues: CASSYWMAMNTEAFF.

The sample holds one count of this clone. This rearrangement joins TRBV29-1 to TRBJ2-5, with 7 bases lining up with TRBD2. CDR1 and CDR2 (germline): SQVTM, ANQGSEA. The CDR3 has 12 amino acids. V lost 3 bases to trimming and J lost 6 bases; unmatched junction nucleotides: 4. Here the CDR3 reads CSVDGGMKTQYF. CDR3 nucleotide sequence: TGCAGCGTTGACGGGGGGATGAAGACCCAGTACTTC.

Comment on this clone: Its ends do not fully match the called genes, so a read error is possible. This rearrangement joins TRBV7-7 to TRBJ1-3; 7 nucleotides align to TRBD1. Germline-derived CDR1 and CDR2 are SSHAT and FNYEAQ (reference sequence). This CDR3 comprises 19 residues. DNA of the CDR3: TGTGCTAGCAGCTCCCGTCTGGGCAGGGGGTCGGCCTCTGGAAACACCATATATTTT. Amino acids: CASSSRLGRGSASGNTIYF.

The chain couples TRBV7-2 to TRBJ2-1; 10 bases line up with TRBD2. The V segment lost 1 base and the J segment 14 bases; nucleotides outside the gene matches: 5. Germline values: CDR1 SGHTA, CDR2 FQGNSA. CDR3 length: 13 amino acids. CDR3 loop: CASSLERGGQEFF. CDR3 bases: TGTGCCAGCAGCTTAGAGCGGGGGGGCCAGGAGTTCTTC.